The 12 T cell receptor beta chains in this list originate from one sample, sequenced in a study of blood T cell repertoires in COVID-19 (dated by TCRdb to between 2020 and 2021). Libraries came from the immunoSEQ multiplex PCR assay. In TCRdb, the immuneACCESS table is reduced to in-frame sequences with V and J assigned. These tables do not hold every clone; where another copy was compared, an unresolved V gene accounts for under half, and the others remain unexplained. The sample yields some 340,000 clones; 85% were counted once. The ten largest clones add up to 3% to 4.5% of the sample. Sample: peripheral blood. Source of these receptors: a woman aged 18-29 years with acute or convalescent COVID-19.

This clone was recorded at least ten times. This chain links TRBV11-2 with TRBJ2-7, with TRBD1 matching 8 bases. The CDR3 sequence is 14 residues long. From germline, CDR1 is SGHAT and CDR2 FQNNGV. The junction had 5 bases not matched to a gene; V was cut back by 4 bases and J by 3 bases. DNA of the CDR3: TGTGCCAGCAGCTCAAATACAGGGGGCTACGAGCAGTACTTC. Its protein is CASSSNTGGYEQYF.

V is TRBV9 and J is TRBJ1-4, with D possibly TRBD1 on 5 matching bases. Looked up from germline, CDR1 is SGDLS and CDR2 is YYNGEE. The CDR3 runs 15 residues. V lost 0 bases to trimming and J lost 4 bases, with 10 bases between them. The CDR3 DNA reads as TGTGCCAGCAGCGTAGCTGCAGGGTTTAATGAAAAACTGTTTTTT. It encodes CASSVAAGFNEKLFF.

CDR3 sequence (DNA): TGTGCCAGCAGACAAGGGACAGGGCATCCCTACGAGCAGTACTTC. Its translation is CASRQGTGHPYEQYF. The J gene is TRBJ2-7, the V gene TRBV27, with 9 bases matching TRBD1. The length of the CDR3 is 15 residues. Germline trimming cut 6 bases from V and 2 bases from J; bases unmatched to any gene: 8. The germline gives CDR1 MNHEY, CDR2 SMNVEV (reference sequence).

This clone was detected once. The V call is TRBV7-8, the J call TRBJ1-1, with no clear D. This CDR3 spans 11 amino acids. Per the germline V gene, CDR1 is SGHVS and CDR2 is FQNEAQ. Trimming removed 2 bases at V and 10 bases at J, with 8 bases between. The CDR3 loop is CASSLPRGAFF. The CDR3 nucleotides read TGTGCCAGCAGCTTACCGCGGGGAGCTTTCTTT.

This chain connects TRBV27 to TRBJ1-2, with D possibly being TRBD1 (6 bases). This CDR3 is built from 13 residues. Germline values: CDR1 MNHEY, CDR2 SMNVEV (reference sequence). Trimming left V 2 bases short and J 8 bases short, with 12 bases between. CDR3 in DNA: TGTGCCAGCAGTTTAGGGGGCGGTTCGGGCTACACCTTC. Translation: CASSLGGGSGYTF.

The DNA of the CDR3 is TGTGCCAGCAGTTCGGACAGAAGCACAGATACGCAGTATTTT. It translates to CASSSDRSTDTQYF. This chain uses TRBV6-5 with TRBJ2-3; D is perhaps TRBD1 (6 bases). The germline gives CDR1 MNHEY, CDR2 SVGAGI. The CDR3 consists of 14 residues. The V end lost 4 bases, the J end lost 0 bases, and 8 bases lay between the germline ends.

The chain links TRBV5-1 to TRBJ1-1; no definite D call. From germline, CDR1 is SGHRS and CDR2 YFSETQ. The CDR3 extends over 14 amino acids. Trimming cost V 0 bases and J 0 bases, with 6 bases left between them. CDR3 region: CASSLGEVNTEAFF. Written as DNA, the CDR3 is TGCGCCAGCAGCTTGGGAGAAGTGAACACTGAAGCTTTCTTT.

The genes are TRBV5-1 and TRBJ1-2; D uncertain. V was clipped by 4 bases and J by 6 bases, with 16 bases between them. Germline V gene sequence: CDR1 SGHRS, CDR2 YFSETQ. The CDR3 is made up of 14 amino acids. CDR3 sequence: CASSPGGLSDGYTF. The CDR3 region has the DNA TGCGCCAGCAGCCCTGGCGGGTTATCAGATGGCTACACCTTC.

The chain links TRBV10-2 to TRBJ1-1; D perhaps matches TRBD1 (6 bases). This CDR3 comprises 13 residues. V was cut by 4 bases and J by 8 bases, with 14 bases left in between. Germline V gene sequence: CDR1 WSHSY, CDR2 SAAADI. As DNA, the CDR3 is TGCGCCAGCAGTGGTTCGACAGGCCGGGAAGCTTTCTTT. Protein product: CASSGSTGREAFF.

Concerning this clone itself: Different DNA sequences within this sample yield the same CDR3. V usage is TRBV9 and J usage is TRBJ2-2; 7 nucleotides align to TRBD1. J was trimmed by 0 bases and V by 0 bases; bases with no gene match: 2. There are 16 residues in the CDR3. Germline V CDR1 and CDR2: SGDLS, YYNGEE. CDR3 sequence reads: CASSVGQGANTGELFF. CDR3 nucleotide sequence: TGTGCCAGCAGCGTAGGGCAGGGGGCGAACACCGGGGAGCTGTTTTTT.

Points on this clone: One end of the junction fails to match germline, which may point to a read error. J is TRBJ2-1 and V is TRBV6-5; D is perhaps TRBD2 (5 bases). Germline CDR1 and CDR2: MNHEY and SVGAGI. CDR3 length equals 14 residues. For the CDR3, the DNA is TGTGCCAGCAGTTACTCTTCTGCCCGATCCGGGGAAATCTTC. Amino acids: CASSYSSARSGEIF.

CDR3 sequence: CASSLGRGEHEQFF. As DNA, the CDR3 is TGTGCCAGCAGCTTAGGTAGAGGTGAGCATGAGCAGTTCTTC. This chain uses TRBV13 with TRBJ2-1; D unresolved. Per germline, CDR1 PRHDT and CDR2 FYEKMQ (reference sequence). Trimming shortened V by 0 bases and J by 8 bases, and 11 bases separated the two germline ends. There are 14 residues in the CDR3.